This is a list of T cell receptor beta chains from one sample in a study of blood T cells in healthy people across ages. In TCRdb, the 5' RACE reads were re-called with MiXCR into one record per CDR3 protein. The table lists 780,000 or so distinct CDR3 sequences, around 50% of them singletons. Sequenced sample: blood. The origin of the receptors is a man aged 40-50 years in good health. CDR3s include the opening cysteine and the closing phenylalanine or tryptophan. Fields, in order: J gene, clone size, D gene, V gene, CDR3 protein, CDR3 DNA. D genes are given only for firm matches. Expanded clones are given a class, and other clones once, few, many or no size at all.

j_gene: TRBJ2-3
abundance: NA
d_gene: NA
v_gene: TRBV2
CDR3aa: CASPEGLADTQYF
CDR3nt: TGTGCCAGTCCCGAGGGGTTGGCAGATACGCAGTATTTT

j_gene: TRBJ1-4
abundance: few
d_gene: TRBD1
v_gene: TRBV7-6
CDR3aa: CASSPGQLTNEKLFF
CDR3nt: TGTGCCAGCAGCCCGGGACAGTTAACTAATGAAAAACTGTTTTTT

j_gene: TRBJ2-7
abundance: few
d_gene: NA
v_gene: TRBV10-3
CDR3aa: CAISDQGYEQYF
CDR3nt: TGTGCCATCAGTGACCAGGGGTACGAGCAGTACTTC

j_gene: TRBJ2-1
abundance: NA
d_gene: TRBD2
v_gene: TRBV7-9
CDR3aa: CASSDGTSTSEQFF
CDR3nt: TGTGCCAGCAGCGATGGGACTAGCACAAGTGAGCAGTTCTTC

j_gene: TRBJ2-2
abundance: NA
d_gene: TRBD1
v_gene: TRBV7-3
CDR3aa: CASSLTGQGGYTGELFF
CDR3nt: TGTGCCAGCAGCTTAACTGGACAGGGGGGATACACCGGGGAGCTGTTTTTT

j_gene: TRBJ2-1
abundance: NA
d_gene: TRBD2
v_gene: TRBV6-4
CDR3aa: CASSDRVAGRNEQFF
CDR3nt: TGTGCCAGCAGTGACAGGGTAGCGGGGAGAAATGAGCAGTTCTTC

j_gene: TRBJ2-1
abundance: NA
d_gene: TRBD2
v_gene: TRBV20-1
CDR3aa: CSARQYRAGGPGDEQFF
CDR3nt: TGCAGCGCTAGACAGTATCGGGCGGGAGGGCCTGGCGATGAGCAGTTCTTC

j_gene: TRBJ1-1
abundance: NA
d_gene: NA
v_gene: TRBV29-1
CDR3aa: CSVEEGGAFF
CDR3nt: TGCAGCGTTGAAGAGGGGGGGGCTTTCTTT

j_gene: TRBJ1-5
abundance: few
d_gene: TRBD1
v_gene: TRBV27
CDR3aa: CASSLRDRGANQPQHF
CDR3nt: TGTGCCAGCAGTTTACGGGACAGGGGAGCCAATCAGCCCCAGCATTTT

j_gene: TRBJ2-5
abundance: NA
d_gene: TRBD2
v_gene: TRBV20-1
CDR3aa: CSARVAGESRETQYF
CDR3nt: TGCAGTGCTAGAGTCGCGGGAGAGTCCCGGGAGACCCAGTACTTC

j_gene: TRBJ2-7
abundance: NA
d_gene: TRBD2
v_gene: TRBV20-1
CDR3aa: CRGTAGTLAGVSYEQYF
CDR3nt: TGCAGGGGTACCGCTGGAACTCTAGCGGGGGTGTCGTACGAGCAGTACTTC

j_gene: TRBJ2-3
abundance: few
d_gene: NA
v_gene: TRBV7-2
CDR3aa: CASSLAHSTDTQYF
CDR3nt: TGTGCCAGCAGCTTAGCCCACTCCACAGATACGCAGTATTTT

j_gene: TRBJ2-6
abundance: NA
d_gene: NA
v_gene: TRBV12-3/TRBV12-4
CDR3aa: CASRPRPDGSGANVLTF
CDR3nt: TGTGCCAGCAGGCCTCGGCCCGATGGCTCTGGGGCCAACGTCCTGACTTTC

j_gene: TRBJ1-2
abundance: NA
d_gene: TRBD1
v_gene: TRBV14
CDR3aa: CASSPPGQIYGYTF
CDR3nt: TGTGCCAGCAGTCCCCCGGGACAGATCTATGGCTACACCTTC

j_gene: TRBJ1-4
abundance: NA
d_gene: NA
v_gene: TRBV6-2/TRBV6-3
CDR3aa: CASIPAAGEKLFF
CDR3nt: TGTGCCAGCATTCCGGCGGCGGGTGAAAAACTGTTTTTT

j_gene: TRBJ2-7
abundance: few
d_gene: TRBD1
v_gene: TRBV20-1
CDR3aa: CSAREGDRGFSYEQYF
CDR3nt: TGCAGTGCGCGAGAGGGCGACAGGGGGTTTTCCTACGAGCAGTACTTC

j_gene: TRBJ2-7
abundance: NA
d_gene: NA
v_gene: TRBV29-1
CDR3aa: CSVDTGPPIYEQYF
CDR3nt: TGCAGCGTCGATACAGGGCCTCCTATCTACGAGCAGTACTTC

j_gene: TRBJ2-1
abundance: once
d_gene: TRBD1
v_gene: TRBV20-1
CDR3aa: CSAPGQGVGYNEQFF
CDR3nt: TGCAGTGCTCCTGGACAGGGGGTGGGCTACAATGAGCAGTTCTTC

j_gene: TRBJ2-7
abundance: NA
d_gene: TRBD2
v_gene: TRBV6-1
CDR3aa: CASKKTSVGYEQYF
CDR3nt: TGTGCCAGCAAAAAGACTAGCGTAGGCTACGAGCAGTACTTC

j_gene: TRBJ2-7
abundance: NA
d_gene: NA
v_gene: TRBV7-2
CDR3aa: CASSLAIPGLLTYEQYF
CDR3nt: TGTGCCAGCAGCTTAGCGATCCCGGGGCTCTTAACCTACGAGCAGTACTTC

j_gene: TRBJ1-2
abundance: NA
d_gene: NA
v_gene: TRBV28
CDR3aa: CASSIPAVAYTF
CDR3nt: TGTGCCAGCAGTATCCCCGCCGTCGCGTACACCTTC